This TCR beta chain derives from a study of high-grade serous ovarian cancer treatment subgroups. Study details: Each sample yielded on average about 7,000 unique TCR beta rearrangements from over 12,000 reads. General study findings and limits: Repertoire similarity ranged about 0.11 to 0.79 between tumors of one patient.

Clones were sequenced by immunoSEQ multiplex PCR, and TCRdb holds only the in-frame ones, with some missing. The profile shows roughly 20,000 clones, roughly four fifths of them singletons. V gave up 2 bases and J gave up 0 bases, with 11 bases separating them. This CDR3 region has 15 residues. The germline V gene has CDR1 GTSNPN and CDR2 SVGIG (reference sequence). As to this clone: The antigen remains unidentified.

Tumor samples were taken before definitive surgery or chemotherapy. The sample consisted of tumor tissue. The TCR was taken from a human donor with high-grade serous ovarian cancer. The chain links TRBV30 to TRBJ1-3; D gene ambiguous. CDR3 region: CAWSLDASSGNTIYF. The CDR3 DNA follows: TGTGCCTGGAGTCTTGACGCAAGCTCTGGAAACACCATATATTTT.